The text below deals with one TCR beta chain. Cohorts were assigned according to the clinical history that participants reported. The data are from a study of blood T cell repertoires in COVID-19. About the research overall: Spain, Italy and the United States supplied samples that represented acute and convalescent COVID-19. Sources were T cells, B-cell-depleted T cells, or PBMCs; the material itself was cDNA or gDNA.

The method was immunoSEQ multiplex PCR; TCRdb's version includes in-frame clones alone and lacks a portion of them. Of 250,000 to 350,000 clones listed, roughly nine tenths are singletons. Trimming took off 0 bases at V and 0 bases at J, with 12 bases between the two ends. Germline CDR1 reads SGHDT; CDR2 reads YYEEEE. The CDR3 contains 16 residues. This rearrangement joins TRBV5-6 to TRBJ1-1; D is undetermined. The material sequenced was PBMCs or T cells enriched from blood (not recorded which). The source of this sequence is a woman between 35 and 50 years old who had recovered from COVID-19. The CDR3 here is CASSLGGGLMNTEAFF. As DNA, the CDR3 is TGTGCCAGCAGCTTGGGCGGTGGGTTAATGAACACTGAAGCTTTCTTT.